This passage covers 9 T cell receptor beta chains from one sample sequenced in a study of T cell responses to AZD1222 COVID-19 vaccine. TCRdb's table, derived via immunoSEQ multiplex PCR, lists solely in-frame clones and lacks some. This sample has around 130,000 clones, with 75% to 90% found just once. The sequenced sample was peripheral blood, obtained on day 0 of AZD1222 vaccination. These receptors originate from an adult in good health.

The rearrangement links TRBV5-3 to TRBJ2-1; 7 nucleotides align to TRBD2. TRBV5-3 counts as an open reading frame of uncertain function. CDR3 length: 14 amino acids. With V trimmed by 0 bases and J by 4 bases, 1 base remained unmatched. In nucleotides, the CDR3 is TGTGCCAGAAGCTTGGAAGCGGGGTACAATGAGCAGTTCTTC. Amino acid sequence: CARSLEAGYNEQFF.

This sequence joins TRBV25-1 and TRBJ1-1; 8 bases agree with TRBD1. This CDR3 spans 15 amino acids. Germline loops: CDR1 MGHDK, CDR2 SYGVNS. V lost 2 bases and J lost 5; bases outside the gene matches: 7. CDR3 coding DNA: TGTGCCAGCAGTGAACAGGGGGCGCGGGTTACTGAAGCTTTCTTT. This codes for CASSEQGARVTEAFF.

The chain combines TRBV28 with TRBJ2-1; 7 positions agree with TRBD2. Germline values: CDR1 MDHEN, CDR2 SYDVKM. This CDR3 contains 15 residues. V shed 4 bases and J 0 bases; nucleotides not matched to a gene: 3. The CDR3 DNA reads TGTGCCAGCAGTTCGGGCGGGAGCTCCTACAATGAGCAGTTCTTC. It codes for CASSSGGSSYNEQFF.

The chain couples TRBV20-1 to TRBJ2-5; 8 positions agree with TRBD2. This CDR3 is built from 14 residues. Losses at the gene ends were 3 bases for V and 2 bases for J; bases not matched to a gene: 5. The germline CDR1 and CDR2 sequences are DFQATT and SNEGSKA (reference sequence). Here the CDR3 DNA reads TGCAGTGCTAGTAGCGGGAAAAAGCAAGAGACCCAGTACTTC. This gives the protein CSASSGKKQETQYF.

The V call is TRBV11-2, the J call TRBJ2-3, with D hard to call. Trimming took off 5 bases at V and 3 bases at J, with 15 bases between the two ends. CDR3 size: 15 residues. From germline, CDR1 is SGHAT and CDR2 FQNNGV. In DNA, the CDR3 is TGTGCCAGCAGCGGAGAATGGGGTCTTACAGATACGCAGTATTTT. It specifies CASSGEWGLTDTQYF. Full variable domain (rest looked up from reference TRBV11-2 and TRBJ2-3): EAGVAQSPRYKIIEKRQSVAFWCNPISGHATLYWYQQILGQGPKLLIQFQNNGVVDDSQLPKDRFSAERLKGVDSTLKIQPAKLEDSAVYLCASSGEWGLTDTQYFGPGTRLTVL.

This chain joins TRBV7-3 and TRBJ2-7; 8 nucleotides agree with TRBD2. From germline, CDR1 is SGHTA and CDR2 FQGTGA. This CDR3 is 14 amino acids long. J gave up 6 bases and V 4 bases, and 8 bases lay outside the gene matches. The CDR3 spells CASSSSAGTSEQYF. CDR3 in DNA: TGTGCCAGCAGCTCATCCGCCGGGACTAGCGAGCAGTACTTC.

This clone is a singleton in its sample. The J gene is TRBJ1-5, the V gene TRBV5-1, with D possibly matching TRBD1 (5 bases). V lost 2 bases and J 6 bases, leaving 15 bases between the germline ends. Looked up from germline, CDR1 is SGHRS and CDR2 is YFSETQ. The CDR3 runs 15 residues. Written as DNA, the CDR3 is TGCGCCAGCAGCTTTTTATTCAGGGCTGGTCAGCCCCAGCATTTT. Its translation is CASSFLFRAGQPQHF.

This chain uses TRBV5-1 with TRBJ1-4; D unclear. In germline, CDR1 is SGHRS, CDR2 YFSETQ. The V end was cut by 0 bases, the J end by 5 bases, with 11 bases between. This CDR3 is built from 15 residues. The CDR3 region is CASSLDSRPNEKLFF. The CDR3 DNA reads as TGCGCCAGCAGCTTGGATTCCAGGCCAAATGAAAAACTGTTTTTT.

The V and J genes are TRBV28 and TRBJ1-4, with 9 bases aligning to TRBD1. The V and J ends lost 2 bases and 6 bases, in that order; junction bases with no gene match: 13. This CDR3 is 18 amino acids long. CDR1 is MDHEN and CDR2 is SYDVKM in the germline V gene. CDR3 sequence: CASSLMASGWDRDEKLFF. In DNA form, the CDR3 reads TGTGCCAGCAGTTTAATGGCTTCGGGTTGGGACAGGGATGAAAAACTGTTTTTT.